This T cell receptor beta chain derives from a study of blood T cell repertoires in COVID-19. Germline-derived CDR1 and CDR2 are SGHTA and FQGNSA. Deletions cut 1 base from V and 4 bases from J, with 17 bases between. This CDR3 comprises 16 residues. TCRdb's table, derived via immunoSEQ multiplex PCR, lists solely in-frame clones and lacks some. The repertoire has 200,000 or so clones, roughly 85% of them found once; the top ten carry approximately 10%. This receptor was taken from a human donor with active or convalescent COVID-19. The donor label of this sample is uncertain. Sequencing was done on a sample of peripheral blood. This rearrangement joins TRBV7-2 to TRBJ2-7, with TRBD2 as a possible D gene (5 bases). CDR3 sequence (DNA): TGTGCCAGCAGCTTAGGAGGCCCTGTGGGCGGGTACGAGCAGTACTTC. It translates to CASSLGGPVGGYEQYF.